This T cell receptor (beta chain) was sequenced during a study of OX40 agonist ivuxolimab in advanced cancers. Study overall: Patients achieving partial responses numbered three: one hepatocellular carcinoma case and two cutaneous melanoma cases.

Study-level points and caveats: CD4+ and CD8+ T cells in blood underwent clonal expansion by week 6 at 0.1 to 3.0 mg/kg.

Germline CDR1 reads SQVTM; CDR2 reads ANQGSEA. This CDR3 has 14 amino acids. V lost 1 base and J lost 0, with 7 bases in between. Of note for this clone: Its antigen is undetermined.

TCRdb's table, derived via immunoSEQ multiplex PCR, lists solely in-frame clones and lacks some. The sample lists around 94,000 clones; roughly 91% were seen once. The starting material was CD4+ or CD8+ T cells sorted from blood, obtained in a trial of the OX40 agonist ivuxolimab. The chain recombines TRBV29-1 with TRBJ1-5, with D unresolved. This receptor was identified in an adult with an advanced solid tumor such as melanoma, head and neck, liver or kidney cancer. The CDR3 DNA sequence: TGCAGCGTTGAAGGAGATTATAGCAATCAGCCCCAGCATTTT. It yields the protein CSVEGDYSNQPQHF.